Here is one T cell receptor (beta chain) with its context. The data belong to a study of blood T cell repertoires in COVID-19. Whole-study context: The United States, Italy and Spain provided the acute and convalescent COVID-19 samples. In each case, the material was cDNA or gDNA derived from T cells, B-cell-depleted T cells, or PBMCs.

Profiled with immunoSEQ multiplex PCR; TCRdb holds only in-frame clones, not every one. The sample gives roughly 150,000 clones, roughly 84% of which show up once; roughly 18% is in the top ten. Germline CDR1 reads SGHNT; CDR2 reads YYREEE (reference sequence). The CDR3 sequence is 13 residues long. Trimming cost V 1 base and J 8 bases, with 9 bases left between them. Cohorts were based on clinical histories the participants reported. The receptor's source is a man between 60 and 75 years old who had recovered from COVID-19. The chain has TRBV5-4 and TRBJ1-4; D gene uncertain. Sequenced input: PBMCs or T cells enriched from blood (not recorded which). CDR3 amino acids: CASSLLPQEKLFF. As DNA, the CDR3 is TGTGCCAGCAGCTTGCTGCCACAGGAAAAACTGTTTTTT.